This T cell receptor (beta chain) was sequenced during a study of T-cell reconstitution after alpha-beta-depleted transplantation in children. Whole-study findings and limits: The origin of alpha-beta T cells about two months after transplant was reportedly several hundred expanded graft clones.

Preparation of the TCRbeta library involved a method that used unique molecular identifiers. TCRdb re-called the PCR reads with MiXCR, one entry per CDR3 protein. This sample has hundreds of thousands of distinct CDR3 sequences, with over 10% found just once. This CDR3 is built from 13 residues. The V gene's germline CDR1 is DFQATT and CDR2 SNEGSKA (reference sequence). Trimming took 5 bases from V and 0 from J, leaving 11 bases between them. This clonotype came up many times. Its antigen is unidentified. The specimen comprised PBMCs, sampled before TCRalphabeta/CD19-depleted stem cell transplant. The receptor was derived from a girl aged 2-9 years with congenital amegakaryocytic thrombocytopenia, due to receive a stem cell transplant. This chain connects TRBV20-1 to TRBJ2-7, with D unresolved. CDR3: CSAVETGSYEQYF. The CDR3 bases are TGCAGTGCTGTTGAGACTGGCTCCTACGAGCAGTACTTC.